This note documents a single TCR beta chain sequence. The antigen is unknown. This sample stems from a study of shared clonotypes between healthy human individuals. For each subset, genomic DNA was distributed in equal portions over several immunoSEQ plates. This table comes from immunoSEQ multiplex PCR, and its TCRdb copy is limited to in-frame clones, with some not included. The table includes around 350,000 clones, 70% to 75% detected once. The CDR3 length is 13 residues. Germline V gene sequence: CDR1 SNHLY, CDR2 FYNNEI. V was pared by 2 bases and J by 1 base, with 5 bases between. Study-level points and caveats: The represented genetic and exposure-history diversity was limited by the small number of donors.

The clonotype originates from a man younger than 45 in good health. Sample: memory CD4+ T cells sorted from blood. Described subset: CD45RA-negative fraction. The genes are TRBV2 and TRBJ1-2, with D hard to call. CDR3 region: CASSEQDNYGYTF. The CDR3 DNA is TGTGCCAGCAGTGAACAGGATAACTATGGCTACACCTTC. Full variable domain (rest looked up from reference TRBV2 and TRBJ1-2): EPEVTQTPSHQVTQMGQEVILRCVPISNHLYFYWYRQILGQKVEFLVSFYNNEISEKSEIFDDQFSVERPDGSNFTLKIRSTKLEDSAMYFCASSEQDNYGYTFGSGTRLTVV.